These T cell receptor beta chains were read from a single sample in a study of response to subunit inactivated influenza vaccine. Each CDR3 protein gets one entry after TCRdb re-called the RT-PCR reads with MiXCR. The sample has 400,000 to 650,000 distinct CDR3 sequences; 6.5% to 8% are singletons. The sequencing used PBMCs from blood, collected around 25 months after vaccination. These TCRs come from a man aged 45 to 70 who received an inactivated influenza vaccine. Both conserved end residues are part of each CDR3. A D gene is named only where the DNA matches it firmly. Only part of the rows carry a size: once, few, many, or a class if the clone is expanded.

D gene	V gene	clone size	J gene	CDR3 protein	CDR3 DNA
TRBD2	TRBV10-3	few	TRBJ2-3	CAISESDGTMGDTQYF	TGTGCCATCAGTGAGTCGGACGGGACTATGGGAGATACGCAGTATTTT
TRBD1	TRBV5-1	.	TRBJ2-1	CASSMDRGNEQFF	TGCGCCAGCAGCATGGACAGGGGCAATGAGCAGTTCTTC
.	TRBV5-1	.	TRBJ2-7	CASSLVRSLTGPYEQYF	TGCGCCAGCAGCTTGGTTCGGTCGCTGACTGGGCCCTACGAGCAGTACTTC
TRBD2	TRBV5-1	many	TRBJ2-1	CASSSAGGTYNEQFF	TGCGCCAGCAGCTCAGCGGGAGGAACATACAATGAGCAGTTCTTC
.	TRBV20-1	many	TRBJ2-2	CSALVGVTGELFF	TGCAGTGCTCTAGTCGGAGTCACCGGGGAGCTGTTTTTT
.	TRBV27	many	TRBJ2-1	CASSLGNTRTNEQFF	TGTGCCAGCAGTTTGGGGAATACTAGGACGAATGAGCAGTTCTTC
TRBD2	TRBV4-3	few	TRBJ2-2	CASSQDPGSGRAGTGELFF	TGCGCCAGCAGCCAAGACCCGGGTAGCGGGAGGGCGGGCACCGGGGAGCTGTTTTTT
TRBD1	TRBV28	few	TRBJ1-2	CASSSTGGPHRGYTF	TGTGCCAGCAGTTCGACAGGGGGCCCCCACCGGGGCTACACCTTC
TRBD1	TRBV7-9	few	TRBJ1-3	CASSSTGISGNTIYF	TGTGCCAGCAGCTCGACAGGGATTTCTGGAAACACCATATATTTT
.	TRBV12-3/TRBV12-4	.	TRBJ2-3	CASSSGPGPGYTQYF	TGTGCCAGCAGTTCAGGTCCCGGCCCAGGTTATACGCAGTATTTT
TRBD2	TRBV10-3	many	TRBJ2-5	CAISETSGQETQYF	TGTGCCATCAGTGAGACTAGCGGACAAGAGACCCAGTACTTC
.	TRBV11-2	.	TRBJ2-2	CASSLATTGELFF	TGTGCCAGCAGCTTAGCTACCACCGGGGAGCTGTTTTTT
.	TRBV5-1	many	TRBJ1-5	CASSLAVRGIKTQPQHF	TGCGCCAGCAGCTTGGCCGTAAGAGGGATTAAAACTCAGCCCCAGCATTTT
.	TRBV5-1	many	TRBJ2-3	CASSLARNTDTQYF	TGCGCCAGCAGCTTGGCTAGAAACACAGATACGCAGTATTTT
.	TRBV25-1	many	TRBJ2-7	CASRGYEQYF	TGTGCCAGCAGAGGCTACGAGCAGTACTTC
TRBD2	TRBV29-1	.	TRBJ2-5	CSVGRLAGGETQYF	TGCAGCGTTGGCAGACTAGCGGGAGGAGAGACCCAGTACTTC
.	TRBV4-3	.	TRBJ1-5	CASSYDLSNQPQHF	TGCGCCAGCAGCTACGACCTTAGCAATCAGCCCCAGCATTTT
.	TRBV20-1	.	TRBJ1-1	CSARETVMNTEAFF	TGCAGTGCTAGAGAGACGGTCATGAACACTGAAGCTTTCTTT
TRBD2	TRBV5-1	few	TRBJ2-1	CASSTGLAGGNDEQFF	TGCGCCAGCAGCACTGGACTAGCGGGAGGGAACGATGAGCAGTTCTTC
.	TRBV12-3/TRBV12-4	few	TRBJ2-5	CASSFSPLGSTQETQYF	TGTGCCAGCAGTTTTTCTCCTCTAGGGAGTACCCAAGAGACCCAGTACTTC
TRBD2	TRBV9	few	TRBJ2-3	CASSVGYSGASTDTQYF	TGTGCCAGCAGCGTAGGATATAGCGGGGCGTCCACAGATACGCAGTATTTT
.	TRBV12-3/TRBV12-4	few	TRBJ2-7	CASSLGRAIIYEQYF	TGTGCCAGCAGTTTAGGTCGGGCTATAATCTACGAGCAGTACTTC
.	TRBV5-6	many	TRBJ2-4	CASSLARPIAKNIQYF	TGTGCCAGCAGCTTGGCCAGGCCGATAGCCAAAAACATTCAGTACTTC
TRBD1	TRBV7-2	.	TRBJ2-7	CASSLVSRTGDEQYF	TGTGCCAGCAGCTTAGTCTCAAGGACAGGGGACGAGCAGTACTTC
TRBD1	TRBV5-1	.	TRBJ2-7	CASSASFTGTGYYEQYF	TGCGCCAGCAGCGCCTCCTTCACCGGGACAGGGTACTACGAGCAGTACTTC
TRBD2	TRBV12-3/TRBV12-4	.	TRBJ2-3	CASSSRTSGVYITDTQYF	TGTGCCAGCAGTTCCCGGACTAGCGGTGTCTACATCACAGATACGCAGTATTTT
TRBD2	TRBV12-3/TRBV12-4	many	TRBJ2-1	CASTSGLAGESRNEQFF	TGTGCCAGCACCTCGGGACTAGCGGGAGAGTCGCGCAATGAGCAGTTCTTC
.	TRBV10-3	many	TRBJ2-1	CAISEVAGGQRNEQFF	TGTGCCATCAGTGAGGTTGCCGGGGGGCAGAGGAATGAGCAGTTCTTC